These 23 T cell receptor beta chains share one sample of origin, sequenced in a study of blood T cells in healthy people across ages. A second PCR of roughly 7 to 11 cycles used a sample-barcoded 5' primer and a J-beta primer mix. TCRdb itself ran the 5' RACE reads through MiXCR, one entry per CDR3 protein. Among some 760,000 distinct CDR3 sequences listed, roughly 25% were seen once. The data were also submitted as part of a second study, on T cells of mothers and their children.

The sequenced sample consisted of blood. The receptors were gathered from a boy younger than 18 in good health.

The CDR3 coding sequence is TGTGCCAGCAGCGGCATGGCAGAAGAGACCCAGTACTTC. This sequence encodes CASSGMAEETQYF. This sequence joins TRBV7-2 and TRBJ2-5; D not certain. The CDR3 totals 13 residues. V was pared by 5 bases and J by 3 bases, with 10 bases between. Germline-derived CDR1 and CDR2 are SGHTA and FQGNSA.

This clonotype occurred many times. The V call is TRBV27, the J call TRBJ2-2; the D is unclear. V gave up 7 bases and J gave up 3 bases, with 3 bases separating them. The CDR3 sequence is 11 residues long. CDR1 is MNHEY, CDR2 SMNVEV, per germline (reference sequence). This CDR3 reads CASKDTGELFF. The CDR3 DNA is TGTGCCAGCAAGGACACCGGGGAGCTGTTTTTT.

This clonotype was counted only a few times. The chain uses TRBV20-1 and TRBJ1-1; D is perhaps TRBD1 (5 bases). The CDR3 runs to 13 residues. The V gene's germline CDR1 is DFQATT and CDR2 SNEGSKA (reference sequence). As DNA, the CDR3 is TGCAGAGCCGCCGGGACGAGTGGGACTGAAGCTTTCTTT. This translates into CRAAGTSGTEAFF.

The chain carries TRBV7-9 and TRBJ2-5; D is possibly TRBD2 (5 bases). The better agreement between TRBJ2-7 and the DNA end casts doubt on the J call. The CDR3 runs 13 residues. Germline assignment: CDR1 SEHNR and CDR2 FQNEAQ (reference sequence). DNA for the CDR3: TGTGCCAGCAGCACCAGTCCGGGGAACGAGCAGTACTTC. It specifies CASSTSPGNEQYF.

This chain joins TRBV7-8 and TRBJ2-1; 7 nucleotides align to TRBD1. The CDR3 runs 14 residues. Germline V CDR1 and CDR2: SGHVS, FQNEAQ. The J segment lost 7 bases and the V segment lost 4 bases, leaving 7 bases of the junction unmatched. The CDR3 region has the DNA TGTGCCAGCAGCTCCTTGACAGGGCTAAATGAGCAGTTCTTC. This gives the protein CASSSLTGLNEQFF. The full variable domain, its missing parts supplied by reference TRBV7-8 and TRBJ2-1, is GAGVSQSPRYKVAKRGQDVALRCDPISGHVSLFWYQQALGQGPEFLTYFQNEAQLDKSGLPSDRFFAERPEGSVSTLKIQRTQQEDSAVYLCASSSLTGLNEQFFGPGTRLTVL.

In this sample, this clonotype turned up a few times. The rearrangement links TRBV20-1 to TRBJ2-2; D perhaps matches TRBD1 (5 bases). Deletions cut 1 base from V and 0 bases from J, with 21 bases between. The CDR3 covers 19 residues. Germline CDR1 DFQATT, CDR2 SNEGSKA (reference sequence). CDR3 residues: CSARVGVARSTTNTGELFF. The DNA of the CDR3 is TGCAGTGCTAGAGTAGGGGTTGCTAGGTCAACTACGAACACCGGGGAGCTGTTTTTT.

This chain joins TRBV20-1 and TRBJ2-4; possible D gene TRBD1, 7 bases. CDR1 and CDR2 (germline): DFQATT, SNEGSKA (reference sequence). There are 15 residues in the CDR3. Trimming left V 1 base short and J 0 bases short, with 10 bases between. The CDR3 is CSARVRGVAKNIQYF. In DNA, the CDR3 is TGCAGTGCTAGAGTCAGGGGGGTAGCCAAAAACATTCAGTACTTC.

This clonotype was seen a few times. V usage is TRBV14 and J usage is TRBJ1-4; D is undetermined. The germline V gene encodes CDR1 SGHDN and CDR2 FVKESK. The length of the CDR3 is 12 residues. V lost 8 bases and J lost 4, with 8 bases in between. The CDR3 loop is CASSAFNEKLFF. The CDR3 nucleotides are TGTGCCAGCTCAGCGTTTAATGAAAAACTGTTTTTT.

This clonotype showed up just a few times. The chain carries TRBV6-6 and TRBJ1-2; D is uncertain. The V gene lost 7 bases and the J gene lost 3 bases, with 6 bases spanning the gap. The germline V gene has CDR1 MNHNY and CDR2 SVGAGI (reference sequence). This CDR3 has 11 residues. The CDR3 coding sequence is TGTGCCAGCACCAAAGACTATGGCTACACCTTC. It is translated as CASTKDYGYTF.

This sequence joins TRBV20-1 and TRBJ2-4; D remains ambiguous. The germline V gene encodes CDR1 DFQATT and CDR2 SNEGSKA (reference sequence). Between the trimmed V and J ends, which lost 0 bases and 1 base, there was a span of 4 bases. The CDR3 totals 13 residues. The CDR3 protein is CSARETAKNIQYF. CDR3 bases: TGCAGTGCTAGAGAGACGGCCAAAAACATTCAGTACTTC.

This clonotype has more than one count but fewer than ten. The chain is built from TRBV4-3 and TRBJ2-5; maybe TRBD2 (5 bases). The CDR3 extends over 15 amino acids. Trimming left V 1 base short and J 5 bases short, with 14 bases between. CDR1 is LGHNA, CDR2 YSLEER, per germline. CDR3 in DNA: TGCGCCAGCAGCCAAGGATCGGGGTGGGGTGAGACCCAGTACTTC. Translating gives CASSQGSGWGETQYF.

This clonotype was seen a few times. The chain is built from TRBV12-3 or TRBV12-4 and TRBJ1-5; possibly TRBD1 for D (5 bases). The CDR3 spans 14 residues. V was trimmed by 6 bases and J by 6 bases, leaving 15 bases between them. The CDR3 DNA reads as TGTGCCAGCAGGGGGCCAGGGAAGGGTCAGCCCCAGCATTTT. Translation gives CASRGPGKGQPQHF.

Here the CDR3 reads CASSSPGRSFEQYF. The CDR3 region has the DNA TGTGCCAGCAGCTCCCCGGGTCGATCTTTCGAGCAGTACTTC. The gene calls are TRBV7-6 and TRBJ2-1; D is unclear. The DNA matches TRBJ2-7 better at its end, which makes the J call doubtful. CDR1 is SGHVS and CDR2 is FNYEAQ in the germline V gene. CDR3 length: 14 amino acids.

The chain employs TRBV7-3 and TRBJ1-1; a weak D match, TRBD1 (6 bases). Germline assignment: CDR1 SGHTA and CDR2 FQGTGA. V dropped 5 bases and J dropped 0 bases, with 19 bases sitting between them. The CDR3 is made up of 17 amino acids. The CDR3 loop is CASSHPPIQGLNTEAFF. DNA for the CDR3: TGTGCCAGCAGCCACCCCCCCATACAGGGATTGAACACTGAAGCTTTCTTT.

This rearrangement joins TRBV9 to TRBJ2-3, with 8 bases lining up with TRBD2. CDR3 length equals 15 residues. Germline V CDR1 and CDR2: SGDLS, YYNGEE. The junction had 3 bases not matched to a gene; V was cut back by 0 bases and J by 3 bases. In DNA form, the CDR3 reads TGTGCCAGCAGCGTAGAAGGACTAGCAACAGATACGCAGTATTTT. Translating gives CASSVEGLATDTQYF.

The V and J genes are TRBV7-9 and TRBJ2-5, with a weak D call TRBD1 (6 bases). V was shortened by 8 bases and J by 3 bases, with 19 bases between the two germline ends. Germline CDR1 and CDR2: SEHNR and FQNEAQ (reference sequence). This CDR3 has 15 amino acids. The CDR3 region has the DNA TGTGCCAGCTCCCCCTACCGGGACACCGAAGAGACCCAGTACTTC. Amino acids: CASSPYRDTEETQYF.

V gene TRBV10-3 combines with J gene TRBJ1-6; D possibly corresponds to TRBD1 (5 bases). V was trimmed by 2 bases and J by 4 bases, leaving 12 bases between them. This CDR3 has 16 residues. The germline V gene encodes CDR1 ENHRY and CDR2 SYGVKD. The CDR3 region has the DNA TGTGCCATCAGTGAGAACAGGCGGAAGTATAATTCACCCCTCCACTTT. Translated, it gives CAISENRRKYNSPLHF.

The chain employs TRBV6-1 and TRBJ2-3, with D maybe TRBD2 (5 bases). Germline V CDR1 and CDR2: MNHNS, SASEGT. Trimming left V 6 bases short and J 0 bases short, with 19 bases between. This CDR3 has 17 amino acids. The CDR3, as DNA: TGTGCCAGCAGACGACGACTCCGGGATCCTAGCACAGATACGCAGTATTTT. It translates to CASRRRLRDPSTDTQYF.

This chain connects TRBV4-3 to TRBJ2-5; D is unresolved. The closer fit of TRBJ2-1 to the DNA end suggests the J call may be wrong. Germline assignment: CDR1 LGHNA and CDR2 YSLEER. The CDR3 has 12 residues. The CDR3 sequence is CASSQDRVEQFF. The CDR3, as DNA: TGCGCCAGCAGCCAAGATAGAGTCGAGCAGTTCTTC.

This clonotype was counted only a few times. V is TRBV12-3 or TRBV12-4 and J is TRBJ1-5; D ambiguous. The V end lost 5 bases, the J end lost 0 bases, and 14 bases lay between the germline ends. This CDR3 is built from 16 residues. Here the CDR3 DNA reads TGTGCCAGCAGTAAAACCGGGAGCTATAGCAATCAGCCCCAGCATTTT. Its translation is CASSKTGSYSNQPQHF.

This rearrangement joins TRBV6-5 to TRBJ2-1; D is possibly TRBD1 (6 bases). CDR3 size: 10 residues. V gave up 11 bases and J gave up 15 bases, with 17 bases separating them. The germline gives CDR1 MNHEY, CDR2 SVGAGI. The CDR3 region is CALTGISRFF. CDR3 bases: TGTGCCCTAACAGGGATTTCTCGGTTCTTC.

CDR3 loop: CSALDGFMNTEAFF. CDR3 DNA sequence: TGCAGCGCTCTGGACGGATTTATGAACACTGAAGCTTTCTTT. The chain employs TRBV29-1 and TRBJ1-1; D uncertain. The V gene lost 7 bases and the J gene lost 0 bases, with 15 bases spanning the gap. The CDR3 spans 14 residues. Germline V lookup: CDR1 SQVTM, CDR2 ANQGSEA. Full variable domain (rest looked up from reference TRBV29-1 and TRBJ1-1): SAVISQKPSRDICQRGTSLTIQCQVDSQVTMMFWYRQQPGQSLTLIATANQGSEATYESGFVIDKFPISRPNLTFSTLTVSNMSPEDSSIYLCSALDGFMNTEAFFGQGTRLTVV.

This clonotype was observed a handful of times. The CDR3 reads CASRLGGEDTQYF. CDR3 nucleotides: TGTGCCAGTAGGTTGGGAGGAGAGGATACGCAGTATTTT. The chain couples TRBV19 to TRBJ2-3, with a possible D match to TRBD2 (6 bases). This CDR3 is built from 13 residues. Looked up from germline, CDR1 is LNHDA and CDR2 is SQIVND (reference sequence). Trimming took 6 bases from V and 6 from J, leaving 13 bases between them.